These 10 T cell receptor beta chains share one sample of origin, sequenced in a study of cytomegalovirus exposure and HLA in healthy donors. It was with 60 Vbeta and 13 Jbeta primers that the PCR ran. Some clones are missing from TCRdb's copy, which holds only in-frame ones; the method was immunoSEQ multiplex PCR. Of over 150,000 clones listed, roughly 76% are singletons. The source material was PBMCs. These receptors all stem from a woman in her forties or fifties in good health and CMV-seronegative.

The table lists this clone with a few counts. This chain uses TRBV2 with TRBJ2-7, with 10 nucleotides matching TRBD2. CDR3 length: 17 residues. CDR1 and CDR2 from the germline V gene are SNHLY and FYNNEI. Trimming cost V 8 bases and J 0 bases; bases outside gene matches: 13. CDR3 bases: TGTGCCAGCGGGGGGAGAAGCGGGAGGGCTCTCTCCTACGAGCAGTACTTC. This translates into CASGGRSGRALSYEQYF.

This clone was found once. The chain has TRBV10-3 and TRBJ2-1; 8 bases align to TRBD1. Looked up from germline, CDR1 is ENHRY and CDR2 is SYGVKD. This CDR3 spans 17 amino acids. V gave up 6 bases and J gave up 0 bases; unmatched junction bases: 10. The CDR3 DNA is TGTGCCATCAGCCCTGGACAGGGTGAATTCTCCTACAATGAGCAGTTCTTC. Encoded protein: CAISPGQGEFSYNEQFF.

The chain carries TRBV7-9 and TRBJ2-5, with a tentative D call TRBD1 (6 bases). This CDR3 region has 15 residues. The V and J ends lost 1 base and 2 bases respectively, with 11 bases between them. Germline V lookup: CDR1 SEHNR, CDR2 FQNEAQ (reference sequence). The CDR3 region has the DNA TGTGCCAGCAGCTTAGTCAGGACAGCACAAGAGACCCAGTACTTC. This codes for CASSLVRTAQETQYF.

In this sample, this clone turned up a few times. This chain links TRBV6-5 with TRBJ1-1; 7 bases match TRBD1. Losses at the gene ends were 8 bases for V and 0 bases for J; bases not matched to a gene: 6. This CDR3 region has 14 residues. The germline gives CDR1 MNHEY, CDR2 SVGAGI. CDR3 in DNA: TGTGCCAGCCGGGGAGACAGGGTGAACACTGAAGCTTTCTTT. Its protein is CASRGDRVNTEAFF.

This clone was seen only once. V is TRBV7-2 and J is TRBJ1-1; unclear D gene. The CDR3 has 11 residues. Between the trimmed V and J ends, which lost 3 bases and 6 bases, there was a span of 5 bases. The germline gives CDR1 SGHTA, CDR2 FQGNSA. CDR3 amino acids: CASSFEAEAFF. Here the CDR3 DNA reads TGTGCCAGCAGCTTTGAGGCTGAAGCTTTCTTT.

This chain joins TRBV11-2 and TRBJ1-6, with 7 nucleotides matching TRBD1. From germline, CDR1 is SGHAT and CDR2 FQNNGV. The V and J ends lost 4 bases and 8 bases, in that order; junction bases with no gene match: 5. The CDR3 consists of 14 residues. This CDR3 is CASSSPGTDSPLHF. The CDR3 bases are TGTGCCAGCAGCTCCCCCGGGACAGATTCACCCCTCCACTTT.

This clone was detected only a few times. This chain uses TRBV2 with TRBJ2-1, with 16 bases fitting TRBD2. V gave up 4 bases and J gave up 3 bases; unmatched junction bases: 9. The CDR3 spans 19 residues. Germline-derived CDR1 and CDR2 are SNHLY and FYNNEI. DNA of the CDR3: TGTGCCAGCAGTGGTCTTGGGACTAGCGGGGGGGGTCTCTACAATGAGCAGTTCTTC. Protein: CASSGLGTSGGGLYNEQFF. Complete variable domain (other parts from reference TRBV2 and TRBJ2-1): EPEVTQTPSHQVTQMGQEVILRCVPISNHLYFYWYRQILGQKVEFLVSFYNNEISEKSEIFDDQFSVERPDGSNFTLKIRSTKLEDSAMYFCASSGLGTSGGGLYNEQFFGPGTRLTVL.

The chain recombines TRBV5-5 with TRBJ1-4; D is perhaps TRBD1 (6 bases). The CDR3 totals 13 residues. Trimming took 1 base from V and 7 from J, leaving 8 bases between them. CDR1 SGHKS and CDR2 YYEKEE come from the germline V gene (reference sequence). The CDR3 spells CASSLPGVEKLFF. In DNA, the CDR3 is TGTGCCAGCAGCTTGCCAGGGGTTGAAAAACTGTTTTTT.

The CDR3 loop is CASSPERGGNEQFF. The CDR3 bases are TGTGCCAGCAGCCCAGAGCGGGGGGGGAATGAGCAGTTCTTC. The chain joins TRBV7-3 to TRBJ2-1; 10 nucleotides match TRBD2. Germline CDR1 is SGHTA and CDR2 is FQGTGA. V lost 5 bases and J lost 7; bases outside the gene matches: 5. The CDR3 sequence is 14 residues long.

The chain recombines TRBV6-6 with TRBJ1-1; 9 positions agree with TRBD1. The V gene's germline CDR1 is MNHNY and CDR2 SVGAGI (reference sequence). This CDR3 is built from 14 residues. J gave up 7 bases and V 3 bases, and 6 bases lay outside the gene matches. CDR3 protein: CASSYLQGASEAFF. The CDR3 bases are TGTGCCAGCAGTTATCTACAGGGGGCGAGTGAAGCTTTCTTT.